These 11 T cell receptor beta chains were all obtained from the same sample, sequenced in a study of T cells expressing NK-cell markers. TCRdb re-called the 5' RACE reads and catalogs CDR3 proteins one per entry, DNA excluded. This sample lists 300,000 to 450,000 distinct CDR3 sequences; its ten largest clones have 5.2%. The sample taken for sequencing was blood T cells: a sorted CD56 or NKG2C T cell subset, CD4+ or CD8+ T cells, or bulk PBMC T cells (not recorded which). The receptors were sampled from a man aged 18-70 years in good health.

This chain uses TRBV27 with TRBJ1-5; the D gene TCRdb calls, TRBD1, cannot be checked with no DNA. Germline lookup yields CDR1 MNHEY and CDR2 SMNVEV (reference sequence). The CDR3 loop spans 14 amino acids. CDR3 sequence: CASGRWAGYQPQHF.

The rearrangement links TRBV2 to TRBJ1-2; the D call of TRBD1 rests on TCRdb alone, since no DNA is present to check it. Germline lookup yields CDR1 SNHLY and CDR2 FYNNEI. CDR3 length equals 15 residues. This CDR3 is CASRPSGHHNYGYTF.

The CDR3 loop is CASSLGLAVADTQYF. The rearrangement links TRBV5-1 to TRBJ2-3; as DNA is missing, the TRBD2 call by TCRdb cannot be tested. Germline lookup yields CDR1 SGHRS and CDR2 YFSETQ. The CDR3 covers 15 residues.

The chain employs TRBV10-3 and TRBJ2-3; without DNA, the TCRdb call of TRBD2 cannot be checked. Germline V CDR1 and CDR2: ENHRY, SYGVKD. The CDR3 runs to 17 residues. CDR3 sequence: CAISPRTSGGDTDTQYF.

The J gene is TRBJ2-6, the V gene TRBV12-3 or TRBV12-4; TCRdb gives TRBD1 as the D gene, but with no DNA this cannot be confirmed. There are 16 residues in the CDR3. CDR3 protein: CASRKDSLSGANVLTF.

V and J are TRBV7-8 and TRBJ1-1; TCRdb's D call of TRBD1 is untestable without DNA. Germline CDR1 and CDR2: SGHVS and FQNEAQ. The CDR3 sequence is 14 residues long. The CDR3 is CASSLPQGATEAFF.

V is TRBV27 and J is TRBJ2-2; TCRdb picks TRBD1, but there is no DNA to check that call. Per the germline V gene, CDR1 is MNHEY and CDR2 is SMNVEV (reference sequence). The CDR3 sequence is 17 residues long. CDR3: CASSFLTGGVEPGELFF.

The chain links TRBV20-1 to TRBJ2-2; no DNA is available, so the TRBD1 call from TCRdb remains unchecked. Per germline, CDR1 DFQATT and CDR2 SNEGSKA (reference sequence). There are 13 residues in the CDR3. This CDR3 reads CSAHGQNTGELFF.

V is TRBV20-1 and J is TRBJ2-1; TCRdb's D call, TRBD2, is unchecked because there is no DNA. CDR3 length: 15 amino acids. The V gene's germline CDR1 is DFQATT and CDR2 SNEGSKA (reference sequence). This chain's CDR3 is CSARPWTRQANEQFF.

The chain has TRBV12-3 or TRBV12-4 and TRBJ2-7; TCRdb reports TRBD1, a call that lacks DNA to check it against. The CDR3 consists of 12 residues. CDR3 in amino acids: CASRTGGFEQYF.

The gene calls are TRBV14 and TRBJ1-6; lacking DNA, the TRBD1 call made by TCRdb goes unchecked. The CDR3 extends over 16 amino acids. Per the germline V gene, CDR1 is SGHDN and CDR2 is FVKESK. The CDR3 sequence is CASSQGLWTGNSPLHF. The full variable domain, rest sourced from reference TRBV14 and TRBJ1-6, is EAGVTQFPSHSVIEKGQTVTLRCDPISGHDNLYWYRRVMGKEIKFLLHFVKESKQDESGMPNNRFLAERTGGTYSTLKVQPAELEDSGVYFCASSQGLWTGNSPLHFGNGTRLTVT.